This is a list of T cell receptor beta chains from one sample in a study of graft-versus-host responses after intestinal transplantation. Profiling relied on immunoSEQ multiplex PCR, and the TCRdb table lists in-frame clones only, not all of them. Of about 11,000 clones listed, around four fifths were seen once; the top ten hold about 9%. Sequencing used ileum tissue, obtained 23 days after intestinal transplant. The receptor source for this set is a human patient who received an intestinal transplant, so some T cells may come from the graft donor. The CDR3 runs from the conserved cysteine through the conserved F or W. Each record gives: CDR3 protein, V gene, J gene, clone size. The size of a clone is reported for some rows only, either as once, few or many, or as a class for expanded clones.

CDR3 protein: CAWKGLAGGPRDTQYF
V gene: TRBV30
J gene: TRBJ2-3
clone size: -

CDR3 protein: CASRPGTRGDEQYF
V gene: TRBV28
J gene: -
clone size: once

CDR3 protein: CASSQAGTSGRFGWYEQYF
V gene: TRBV4-2
J gene: TRBJ2-7
clone size: -

CDR3 protein: CASSQGGRDRGMSSYNSPLHF
V gene: TRBV4-3
J gene: TRBJ1-6
clone size: -

CDR3 protein: CASSVGLAGNYEQFF
V gene: TRBV9
J gene: TRBJ2-1
clone size: few

CDR3 protein: CASSLSLVATTYEQYF
V gene: TRBV27
J gene: TRBJ2-7
clone size: -

CDR3 protein: CASSLAPGLVSEQYF
V gene: TRBV5-4
J gene: -
clone size: -

CDR3 protein: CASSWETLYTEAFF
V gene: TRBV28
J gene: TRBJ1-1
clone size: -

CDR3 protein: CASSSQETQYF
V gene: TRBV7-8
J gene: TRBJ2-5
clone size: -

CDR3 protein: CASSNRGEKLFF
V gene: TRBV5-6
J gene: TRBJ1-4
clone size: once

CDR3 protein: CASSLSLAGGPREQYF
V gene: TRBV5-1
J gene: TRBJ2-7
clone size: -

CDR3 protein: CASSFPTGGVEQFF
V gene: TRBV5-6
J gene: TRBJ2-1
clone size: -

CDR3 protein: CASSLMGAVGEQYF
V gene: TRBV27
J gene: TRBJ2-7
clone size: -

CDR3 protein: CASSPRTASLNTEAFF
V gene: TRBV9
J gene: TRBJ1-1
clone size: -

CDR3 protein: CASSHPRTGTGPFYGYTF
V gene: TRBV4-2
J gene: TRBJ1-2
clone size: -

CDR3 protein: CASSAPRTDTQYF
V gene: TRBV9
J gene: TRBJ2-3
clone size: few

CDR3 protein: CASSSYRGNTYEQYF
V gene: TRBV7-8
J gene: TRBJ2-7
clone size: -

CDR3 protein: CASSLGLQRENTGELFF
V gene: TRBV11-1
J gene: TRBJ2-2
clone size: -

CDR3 protein: CASSQSAGRHQPQHF
V gene: TRBV16
J gene: TRBJ1-5
clone size: -

CDR3 protein: CASSQGFEKLFF
V gene: TRBV4-1
J gene: TRBJ1-4
clone size: medium-sized

CDR3 protein: CASSDRGDLSTDTQYF
V gene: TRBV6-4
J gene: TRBJ2-3
clone size: once

CDR3 protein: CASSFWVRGNTGELFF
V gene: TRBV5-5
J gene: TRBJ2-2
clone size: -

CDR3 protein: CASSLEGQIYYEQYF
V gene: TRBV5-5
J gene: TRBJ2-7
clone size: medium-sized

CDR3 protein: CASRQGAYEQYF
V gene: TRBV19
J gene: TRBJ2-7
clone size: -

CDR3 protein: CASSFRTGRAMREQFF
V gene: TRBV5-5
J gene: TRBJ2-1
clone size: once

CDR3 protein: CASSDPTLIAEAFF
V gene: TRBV6-4
J gene: TRBJ1-1
clone size: -

CDR3 protein: CASSPSVSYNEQFF
V gene: TRBV7-9
J gene: TRBJ2-1
clone size: -

CDR3 protein: CASSQEAGAWGETQYF
V gene: TRBV4-2
J gene: TRBJ2-5
clone size: -

CDR3 protein: CASWAGGADEQYF
V gene: TRBV6-1
J gene: TRBJ2-7
clone size: -

CDR3 protein: CASSSPNTGFF
V gene: TRBV6-5
J gene: TRBJ2-1
clone size: -

CDR3 protein: CASSKGGRYEQYF
V gene: TRBV28
J gene: TRBJ2-7
clone size: -

CDR3 protein: CASSQGVAYEQYF
V gene: TRBV4-2
J gene: TRBJ2-7
clone size: -

CDR3 protein: CASSLLGPGQPNTEAFF
V gene: TRBV7-3
J gene: TRBJ1-1
clone size: -

CDR3 protein: CASSQDLRGAGPGNTIYF
V gene: TRBV4-2
J gene: TRBJ1-3
clone size: few

CDR3 protein: CAISVVDSEQYF
V gene: TRBV10-3
J gene: TRBJ2-7
clone size: -

CDR3 protein: CASSRATSRNTGELFF
V gene: TRBV7-3
J gene: TRBJ2-2
clone size: -

CDR3 protein: CASSPGGGRNSYEQYF
V gene: TRBV5-1
J gene: TRBJ2-7
clone size: -